Presented here are 9 T cell receptor beta chains from one specimen sequenced in a study of blood T cell repertoires in COVID-19. Sequenced by immunoSEQ multiplex PCR; TCRdb stores in-frame clones only, minus some. The sample has some 120,000 clones, approximately 90% seen once; the top ten hold roughly 2%. The sample comprised peripheral blood. All receptors come from a man aged 45-60 years with COVID-19, enrolled during active disease.

V usage is TRBV11-2 and J usage is TRBJ2-1; D gene ambiguous. V lost 1 base and J 9 bases, leaving 7 bases between the germline ends. The germline V gene encodes CDR1 SGHAT and CDR2 FQNNGV. The CDR3 has 12 amino acids. The CDR3 nucleotides read TGTGCCAGCAGCTTAGTAGAGCGTGAGCAGTTCTTC. This encodes CASSLVEREQFF.

The V gene is TRBV3-1 (or the pseudogene TRBV3-2), the J gene TRBJ2-1; D not resolved. Trimming shortened V by 4 bases and J by 6 bases, and 19 bases separated the two germline ends. This CDR3 is 16 amino acids long. Per germline, CDR1 LGHDT and CDR2 YNNKEL (reference sequence). The DNA of the CDR3 is TGTGCCAGCAGCCGGTTTCATGGAGAAGCCGGCAATGAGCAGTTCTTC. Its protein product is CASSRFHGEAGNEQFF.

This chain joins TRBV11-1 and TRBJ2-7; 8 nucleotides line up with TRBD1. V gave up 4 bases and J gave up 0 bases; unmatched junction bases: 5. Germline V gene lookup returns CDR1 SGHAT and CDR2 FQDESV (reference sequence). The CDR3 contains 15 residues. CDR3 nucleotide sequence: TGTGCCAGCAGCTCCCGACAGGGGCTCTCCTACGAGCAGTACTTC. Encoded protein: CASSSRQGLSYEQYF. The whole variable domain, filled in from reference TRBV11-1 and TRBJ2-7, reads EAEVAQSPRYKITEKSQAVAFWCDPISGHATLYWYRQILGQGPELLVQFQDESVVDDSQLPKDRFSAERLKGVDSTLKIQPAELGDSAMYLCASSSRQGLSYEQYFGPGTRLTVT.

This clone appeared a few times. The chain employs TRBV5-5 and TRBJ2-7; 14 bases are shared with TRBD2. In germline, CDR1 is SGHKS, CDR2 YYEKEE (reference sequence). The junction had 6 bases not matched to a gene; V was cut back by 3 bases and J by 7 bases. This CDR3 contains 15 residues. The CDR3 DNA sequence: TGTGCCAGCAGCTCGGGGACTAGCGGGAGTAAGGAGCAGTACGTC. It translates to CASSSGTSGSKEQYV.

This rearrangement joins TRBV5-4 to TRBJ1-2; 10 nucleotides agree with TRBD1. Germline CDR1 SGHNT, CDR2 YYREEE (reference sequence). The CDR3 loop spans 14 amino acids. The V and J ends lost 4 bases and 7 bases, in that order; junction bases with no gene match: 7. In DNA form, the CDR3 reads TGTGCCAGCAGCCGAGACAGGGGGCAGAGTGGCTACACCTTC. Translating it yields CASSRDRGQSGYTF.

The rearrangement joins TRBV19 to TRBJ2-5; D might be TRBD2 (6 bases). Between the trimmed V and J ends, which lost 1 base and 2 bases, there was a span of 23 bases. The CDR3 extends over 19 amino acids. Germline V gives CDR1 LNHDA, CDR2 SQIVND (reference sequence). This CDR3 reads CASSIGDWRTDNIQETQYF. The CDR3 region has the DNA TGTGCCAGTAGTATAGGGGACTGGCGCACTGATAACATTCAAGAGACCCAGTACTTC.

The genes are TRBV5-1 and TRBJ2-7, with TRBD2 matching 14 bases. The CDR3 is 13 residues long. The J segment lost 11 bases and the V segment lost 4 bases, leaving 5 bases of the junction unmatched. Germline CDR1 reads SGHRS; CDR2 reads YFSETQ. CDR3 amino acids: CASSLGLAGVKYF. The CDR3 DNA reads as TGCGCCAGCAGCCTGGGACTAGCGGGAGTAAAGTACTTC.

The chain has TRBV4-1 and TRBJ1-1; D gene ambiguous. V dropped 3 bases and J dropped 3 bases, with 11 bases sitting between them. Germline V gene lookup returns CDR1 MGHRA and CDR2 YSYEKL. This CDR3 is 14 amino acids long. The CDR3 loop is CASSHKRVDTEAFF. The CDR3 coding sequence is TGCGCCAGCAGCCATAAACGCGTAGACACTGAAGCTTTCTTT.

The genes are TRBV7-3 and TRBJ1-2, with a tentative D call TRBD1 (5 bases). Germline values: CDR1 SGHTA, CDR2 FQGTGA. V lost 2 bases and J lost 3, with 10 bases in between. This CDR3 has 14 residues. The chain's CDR3 is CASSLVEGDYGYTF. The DNA of the CDR3 is TGTGCCAGCAGCTTAGTGGAAGGGGACTATGGCTACACCTTC.